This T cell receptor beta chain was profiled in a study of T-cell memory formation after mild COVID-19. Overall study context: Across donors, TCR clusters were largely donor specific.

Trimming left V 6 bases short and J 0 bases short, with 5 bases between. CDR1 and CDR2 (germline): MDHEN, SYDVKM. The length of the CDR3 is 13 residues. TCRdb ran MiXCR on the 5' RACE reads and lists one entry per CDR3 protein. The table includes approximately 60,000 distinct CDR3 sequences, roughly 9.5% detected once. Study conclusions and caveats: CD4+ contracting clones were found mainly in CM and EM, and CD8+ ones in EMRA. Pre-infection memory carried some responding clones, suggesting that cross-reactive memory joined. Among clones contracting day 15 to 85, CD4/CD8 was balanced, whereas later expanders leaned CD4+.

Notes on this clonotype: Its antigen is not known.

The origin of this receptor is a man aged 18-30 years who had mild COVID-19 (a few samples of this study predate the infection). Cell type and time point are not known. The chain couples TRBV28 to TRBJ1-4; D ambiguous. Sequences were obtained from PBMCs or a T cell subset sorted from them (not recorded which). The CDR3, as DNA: TGTGCCAGCAGCGAACCAACTAATGAAAAACTGTTTTTT. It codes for CASSEPTNEKLFF.